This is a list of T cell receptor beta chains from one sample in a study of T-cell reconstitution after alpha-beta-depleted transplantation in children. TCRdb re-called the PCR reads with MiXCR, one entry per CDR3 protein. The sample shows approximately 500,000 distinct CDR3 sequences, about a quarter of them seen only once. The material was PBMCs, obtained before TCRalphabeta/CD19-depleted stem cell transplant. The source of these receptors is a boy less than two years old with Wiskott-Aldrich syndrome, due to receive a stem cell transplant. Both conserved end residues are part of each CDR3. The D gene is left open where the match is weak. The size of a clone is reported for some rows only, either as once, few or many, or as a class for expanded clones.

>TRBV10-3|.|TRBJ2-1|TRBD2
TGTGCCATCAGTGGCTCTAGCGGGAGCTCCTACAATGAGCAGTTCTTC
CAISGSSGSSYNEQFF
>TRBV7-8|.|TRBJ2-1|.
TGTGCCAGCACCCTCTCCGGACTAACCTACAACAATGAGCAGTTCTTC
CASTLSGLTYNNEQFF
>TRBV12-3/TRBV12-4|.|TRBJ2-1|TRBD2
TGTGCCAGCAGGACTAGCGGGACTTACAATGAGCAGTTCTTC
CASRTSGTYNEQFF
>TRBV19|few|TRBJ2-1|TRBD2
TGTGCCAGTAGTATAGGGACTAGCGGCAAAAGAGAGCAGTTCTTC
CASSIGTSGKREQFF
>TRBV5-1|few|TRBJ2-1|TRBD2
TGCGCCAGCAGCTTACCGGGACTAGCGGGAGTGTCTGAGCAGTTCTTC
CASSLPGLAGVSEQFF
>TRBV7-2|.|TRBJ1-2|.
TGTGCCAGCAGCTTAGCCTCTCCGGGACCCTGGGACTATGGCTACACCTTC
CASSLASPGPWDYGYTF
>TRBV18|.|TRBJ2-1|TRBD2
TGTGCCAGCTCACCCTTAGCGGGTTGGAGCAATGAGCAGTTCTTC
CASSPLAGWSNEQFF
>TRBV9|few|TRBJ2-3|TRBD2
TGTGCCAGCAGCTTAACCTCTAGCGGGAGGCACACAGATACGCAGTATTTT
CASSLTSSGRHTDTQYF
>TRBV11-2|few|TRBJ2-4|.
TGTGCCAGCAGCTTTCGTCCGGGGGCCAAACACAAAAACATTCAGTACTTC
CASSFRPGAKHKNIQYF
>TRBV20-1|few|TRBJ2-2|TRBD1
TGCAGTGCTAGGGGGACAGGGTACACCGGGGAGCTGTTTTTT
CSARGTGYTGELFF
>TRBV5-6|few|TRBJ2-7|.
TGTGCCAGCAGCTTGGTGGCGGAAATCTACGAGCAGTACTTC
CASSLVAEIYEQYF
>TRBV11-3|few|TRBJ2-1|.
TGTGCCAGCAGCGTAAGTGGGGATAGCAATGAGCAGTTCTTC
CASSVSGDSNEQFF
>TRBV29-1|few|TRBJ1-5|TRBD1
TGCAGCGCCAGACAGGGAGGAGGCCAGCCCCAGCATTTT
CSARQGGGQPQHF
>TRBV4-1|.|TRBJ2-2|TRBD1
TGCGCCAGCAGCGTTGACCCTACCGGGACAGGGGGTCCGAACACCGGGGAGCTGTTTTTT
CASSVDPTGTGGPNTGELFF
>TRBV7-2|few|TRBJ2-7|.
TGTGCCAGCAGCTTAGCGCCCGACGACGAGCAGTACTTC
CASSLAPDDEQYF
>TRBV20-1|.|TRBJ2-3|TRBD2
TGCAGTGCTACCCCCGCGGGAGGGGAAGATACGCAGTATTTT
CSATPAGGEDTQYF
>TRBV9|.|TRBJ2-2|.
TGTGCCAGCAGCGTAGGCCCGGGCAGACCCGCCTCCGGGGAGCTGTTTTTT
CASSVGPGRPASGELFF
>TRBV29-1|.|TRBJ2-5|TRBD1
TGCAGCGTGGCGACAGGGGGCTTGGAGACCCAGTACTTC
CSVATGGLETQYF
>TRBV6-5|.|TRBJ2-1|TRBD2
TGTGCCACCAGAGCGGGAGGGGTGTTCTTC
CATRAGGVFF
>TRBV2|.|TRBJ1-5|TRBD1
TGTGCCAGCAGGCCCGGGTGGACAGGGAGTCAGCCCCAGCATTTT
CASRPGWTGSQPQHF
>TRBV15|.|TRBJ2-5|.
TGTGCCACCAGCAGAGATCCCCTAGGGTCGGCCCAGTACTTC
CATSRDPLGSAQYF
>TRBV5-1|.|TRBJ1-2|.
TGCGCCAGCAGCTTTCGAGGACCAGACTATGGCTACACCTTC
CASSFRGPDYGYTF
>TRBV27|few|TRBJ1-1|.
TGTGCCAGCAAAATGACGACGCATAACATGAACACTGAAGCTTTCTTT
CASKMTTHNMNTEAFF
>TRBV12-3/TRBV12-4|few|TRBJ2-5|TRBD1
TGTGCCAGCAGCCAAGGACAGGGGGATGGTGTGACCCAGTACTTC
CASSQGQGDGVTQYF
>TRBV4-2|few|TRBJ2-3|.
TGTGCCAGCAGCCAAGAGGCAGGGTCCTCCACAGATACGCAGTATTTT
CASSQEAGSSTDTQYF
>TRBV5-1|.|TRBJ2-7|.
TGCGCCAGCAGCAAAAACAGGGAAGCCTACGAGCAGTACTTC
CASSKNREAYEQYF
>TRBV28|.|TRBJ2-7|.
TGTGCCAGCAGCCACAGCTTCTACGAGCAGTACTTC
CASSHSFYEQYF
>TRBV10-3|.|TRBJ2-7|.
TGTGCCATCAGTGATTACCTATACGAGCAGTACTTC
CAISDYLYEQYF
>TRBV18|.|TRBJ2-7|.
TGTGCCAGCTCACCACTATTTCCCTCCTACGAGCAGTACTTC
CASSPLFPSYEQYF
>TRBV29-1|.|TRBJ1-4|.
TGCAGCGTTGAAGAATGGGCCGACAGGAAAAAACTGTTTTTT
CSVEEWADRKKLFF
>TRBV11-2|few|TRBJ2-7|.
TGTGCCAGCAGCTTATACGGAGGACGGACTTACTTCTACGAGCAGTACTTC
CASSLYGGRTYFYEQYF
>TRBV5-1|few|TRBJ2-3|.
TGCGCCAGCACGGAGTCAGATACGCAGTATTTT
CASTESDTQYF
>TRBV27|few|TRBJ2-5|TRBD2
TGTGCCAGCAGTTTATCGTGGACTAGTCGAGAGACCCAGTACTTC
CASSLSWTSRETQYF
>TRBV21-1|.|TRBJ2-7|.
TGTGCCAGCAGCAAGGTAGCGGGAGTCGCCGAGCAGTACTTC
CASSKVAGVAEQYF
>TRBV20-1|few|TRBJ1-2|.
TGCAGTGCTAGCATGGTCGCCTATGGCTACACCTTC
CSASMVAYGYTF
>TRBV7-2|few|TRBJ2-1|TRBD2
TGTGCCAGCAGCAGCGGACTAGCGGTTTCTTACAATGAGCAGTTCTTC
CASSSGLAVSYNEQFF
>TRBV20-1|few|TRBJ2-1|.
TGCAGTGCTAGGTCTAGGCCCTACAATGAGCAGTTCTTC
CSARSRPYNEQFF
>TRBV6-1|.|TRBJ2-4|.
TGTGCCAGCAGACAACTGAGGGACAACGGCGTTCAGTACTTC
CASRQLRDNGVQYF
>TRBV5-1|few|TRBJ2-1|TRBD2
TGCGCCAGCAGCGCCGGCGACGTCGGGGGGAATGAGCAGTTCTTC
CASSAGDVGGNEQFF
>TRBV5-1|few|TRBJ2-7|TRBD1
TGCGCCAGCAGCTTGGCCCTCCGGGACAGAGCCTACGAGCAGTACTTC
CASSLALRDRAYEQYF